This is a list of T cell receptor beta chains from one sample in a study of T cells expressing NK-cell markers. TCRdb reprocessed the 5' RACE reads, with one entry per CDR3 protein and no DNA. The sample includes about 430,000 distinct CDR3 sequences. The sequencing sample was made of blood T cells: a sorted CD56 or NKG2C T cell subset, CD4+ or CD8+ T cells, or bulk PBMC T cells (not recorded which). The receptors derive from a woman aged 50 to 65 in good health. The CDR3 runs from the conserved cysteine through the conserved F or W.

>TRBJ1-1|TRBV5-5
CASSSLAGNTEAFF
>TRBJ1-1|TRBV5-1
CASSSDTPNTEAFF
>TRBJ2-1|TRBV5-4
CASSLASLAGVDNEQFF
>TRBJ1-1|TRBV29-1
CSVRGGSWNTEAFF
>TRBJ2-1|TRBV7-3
CASSLTGQNTYNEQFF
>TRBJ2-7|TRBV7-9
CASSAGSYEQYF
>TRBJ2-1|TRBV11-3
CASSLYGGEGAHEQFF
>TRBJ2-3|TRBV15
CATSRELSGRPGDTQYF
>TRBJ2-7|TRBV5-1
CASRSASGAAYEQYF
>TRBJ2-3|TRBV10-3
CAISGILADPDTQYF
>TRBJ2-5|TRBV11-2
CASSSGPGGETQYF
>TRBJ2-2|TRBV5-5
CASSLEQPTPTGELFF
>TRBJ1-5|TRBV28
CASRPETFQPQHF
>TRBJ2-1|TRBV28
CASSLTGNPYNEQFF
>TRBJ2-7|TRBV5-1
CASSRFSSGVPYEQYF
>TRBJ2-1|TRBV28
CAVSKYGEQFF
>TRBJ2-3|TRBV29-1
CSVEDLRRGLQYTDTQYF
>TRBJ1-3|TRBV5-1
CASSLETGNTIYF